This T cell receptor (beta chain) was identified during a study of beta chain features in type 1 diabetes. Reverse transcription of all isolated RNA meant that expressed TCRB transcripts were sequenced. Assay: immunoSEQ multiplex PCR; the TCRdb copy retains only in-frame clones and omits some. The data contain 250,000 to 400,000 clones, about 15% of them singletons. J lost 9 bases, V lost 4 bases, and 4 bases had no gene match. The length of the CDR3 is 14 residues. Germline CDR1 reads SGDLS; CDR2 reads YYNGEE. On this clone: Its antigen is undetermined.

Overall study findings and caveats: Patients with Type 1 diabetes showed moderately but significantly shorter TCRB CDR3s in all four CD4+ subsets.

The sequence came from a man younger than 40 in good health. The sequenced sample consisted of central memory CD4+ T cells from blood. V usage is TRBV9 and J usage is TRBJ2-1, with 13 bases identical to TRBD2. CDR3 residues: CASSPRTSGGEQFF. CDR3 DNA: TGTGCCAGCAGCCCTCGGACTAGCGGGGGTGAGCAGTTCTTC.